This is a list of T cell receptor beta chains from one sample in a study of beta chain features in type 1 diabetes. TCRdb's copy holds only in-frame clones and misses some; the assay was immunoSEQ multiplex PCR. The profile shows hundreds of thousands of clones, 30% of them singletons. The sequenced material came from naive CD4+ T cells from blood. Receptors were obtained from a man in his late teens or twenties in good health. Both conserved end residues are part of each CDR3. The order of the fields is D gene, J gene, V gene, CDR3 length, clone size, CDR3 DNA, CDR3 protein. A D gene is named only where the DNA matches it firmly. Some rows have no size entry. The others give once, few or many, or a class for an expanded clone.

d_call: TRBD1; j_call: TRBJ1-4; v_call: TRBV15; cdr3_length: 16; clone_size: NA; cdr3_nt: TGTGCCACCAGCAGGAACCCCCCGGGACAGGGAGAAAAACTGTTTTTT; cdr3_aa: CATSRNPPGQGEKLFF
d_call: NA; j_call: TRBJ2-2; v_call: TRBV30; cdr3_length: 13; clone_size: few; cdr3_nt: TGTGCCTGGACCCGGAGACAAACCGGGGAGCTGTTTTTT; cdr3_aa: CAWTRRQTGELFF
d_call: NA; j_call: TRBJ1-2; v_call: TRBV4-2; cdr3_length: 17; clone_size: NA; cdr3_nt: TGTGCCAGCAGCCCATCAGGGTCAGTGGGCGCAGCCGATGGCTACACCTTC; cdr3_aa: CASSPSGSVGAADGYTF
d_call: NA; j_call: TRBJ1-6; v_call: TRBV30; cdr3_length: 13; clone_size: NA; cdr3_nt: TGTGCCTGGAGTGGGTGGGGAAATTCACCCCTCCACTTT; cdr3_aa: CAWSGWGNSPLHF
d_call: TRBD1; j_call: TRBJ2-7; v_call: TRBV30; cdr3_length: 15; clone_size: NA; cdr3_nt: TGTGCCTGGAGTCTTTCCGGGACAGGGAAATACGAGCAGTACTTC; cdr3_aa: CAWSLSGTGKYEQYF
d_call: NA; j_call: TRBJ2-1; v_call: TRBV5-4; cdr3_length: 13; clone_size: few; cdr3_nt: TGTGCCAGCAGCTTGGTAGGAGACAATGAGCAGTTCTTC; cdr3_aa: CASSLVGDNEQFF
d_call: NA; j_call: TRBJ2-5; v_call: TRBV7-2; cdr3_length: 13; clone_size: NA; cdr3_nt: TGTGCCAGCAGCAGCCGACACCAAGAGACCCAGTACTTC; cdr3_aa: CASSSRHQETQYF
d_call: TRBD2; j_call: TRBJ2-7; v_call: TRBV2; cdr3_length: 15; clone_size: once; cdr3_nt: TGTGCCAGCAGTGTCACTAGCGGGAGGGTGAGCGAGCAGTACTTC; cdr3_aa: CASSVTSGRVSEQYF
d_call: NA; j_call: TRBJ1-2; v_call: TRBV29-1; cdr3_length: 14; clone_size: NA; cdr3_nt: TGCAGCGTCGCGACGGGAACGACGATGGTAGGCTACACCTTC; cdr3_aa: CSVATGTTMVGYTF
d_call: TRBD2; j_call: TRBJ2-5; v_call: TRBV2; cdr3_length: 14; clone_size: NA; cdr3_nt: TGTGCCAGCAGTGAACTAGCGGGGGGAGAGACCCAGTACTTC; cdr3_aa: CASSELAGGETQYF
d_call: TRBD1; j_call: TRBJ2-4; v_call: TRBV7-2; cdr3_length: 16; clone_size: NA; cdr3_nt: TGTGCCAGCAGCTTCTCCTCGACAGGGGTCCGGAACATTCAGTACTTC; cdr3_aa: CASSFSSTGVRNIQYF
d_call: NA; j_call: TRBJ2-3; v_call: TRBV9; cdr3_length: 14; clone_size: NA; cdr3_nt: TGTGCCAGCAGCTTCCGGCCTCCTCGGGATACGCAGTATTTT; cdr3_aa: CASSFRPPRDTQYF
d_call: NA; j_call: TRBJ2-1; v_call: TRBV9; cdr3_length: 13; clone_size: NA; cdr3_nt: TGTGCCAGCAGCGTAGCTGTCTACAATGAGCAGTTCTTC; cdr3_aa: CASSVAVYNEQFF
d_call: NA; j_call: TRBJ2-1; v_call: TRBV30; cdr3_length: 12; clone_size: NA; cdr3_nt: TGTGCATGGAGTTTTACCTACAATGAGCAGTTCTTC; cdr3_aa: CAWSFTYNEQFF
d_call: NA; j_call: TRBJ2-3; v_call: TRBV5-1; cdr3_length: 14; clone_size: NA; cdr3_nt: TGCGCCAGCAGCACCCCTAGCGGCACAGATACGCAGTATTTT; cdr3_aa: CASSTPSGTDTQYF